The rows below give T cell receptor beta chains drawn from one sample of a study of blood T cell repertoires in COVID-19. TCRdb's table, derived via immunoSEQ multiplex PCR, lists solely in-frame clones and lacks some. Of 110,000 to 150,000 clones in the sample, 75% to 85% were seen once. Material: peripheral blood. Receptors originate from a woman between 45 and 65 years old with acute or convalescent COVID-19. Each CDR3 is given with its conserved first and last residue. A D gene is named only where the DNA matches it firmly. Size is stated for part of the rows, as once, few or many counts, or as a class when the clone is expanded.

clone size,D gene,V gene,J gene,CDR3 DNA,CDR3 protein
-,TRBD2,TRBV7-9,TRBJ2-5,TGTGCCAGCAGCTCCCTGACTAGCGGGGCCCCTCGGACTCAAGAGACCCAGTACTTC,CASSSLTSGAPRTQETQYF
-,-,TRBV5-1,TRBJ1-1,TGCGCCAGCAGCTTGACAGGAACGAACACTGAAGCTTTCTTT,CASSLTGTNTEAFF
-,-,TRBV6-5,TRBJ1-1,TGTGCCAGCAGTCGGTGGACTGAAGCTTTCTTT,CASSRWTEAFF
-,-,TRBV18,TRBJ1-2,TGTGCCAGCTCACCGCAAGACGGACTTCGGGGCTATGGCTACACCTTC,CASSPQDGLRGYGYTF
-,-,TRBV19,TRBJ1-1,TGTGCCAGTAGCTTAGTAGGGGAGAACACTGAAGCTTTCTTT,CASSLVGENTEAFF
-,-,TRBV5-1,TRBJ1-5,TGCGCCAGCAGCTTGGCACCCCGTGGAGATAATCAGCCCCAGCATTTT,CASSLAPRGDNQPQHF
once,-,TRBV6-5,TRBJ1-1,TGTGCCAGCAGGAGACAGGAGAACACTGAAGCTTTCTTT,CASRRQENTEAFF
-,TRBD2,TRBV7-2,TRBJ2-3,TGTGCCAGCAGCCAATGGACTAGCGGGGGTAACCTGGATACGCAGTATTTT,CASSQWTSGGNLDTQYF
-,-,TRBV2,TRBJ1-5,TGTGCCAGCAGTGTCCCGGGGATTGGCAATCAGCCCCAGCATTTT,CASSVPGIGNQPQHF
-,TRBD2,TRBV7-2,TRBJ2-5,TGTGCCAGCAGCCAAATTATGGCCAGCGGGGGGGGGACCCAGTACTTC,CASSQIMASGGGTQYF
-,TRBD1,TRBV6-5,TRBJ1-5,TGTGCCAGCAGTCTTACAGGGGGCAATCAGCCCCAGCATTTT,CASSLTGGNQPQHF
-,-,TRBV28,TRBJ1-5,TGTGCCAGCAGTTTAATCAGGGTTGCTCAGCCCCAGCATTTT,CASSLIRVAQPQHF
-,TRBD1,TRBV19,TRBJ1-2,TGTGCCAGTACGCCGACCGGGACAGCTAACTATGGCTACACCTTC,CASTPTGTANYGYTF
-,-,TRBV6-4,TRBJ2-3,TGTGCCAGCACCAGAGAATGGAGTAGTACAGATACGCAGTATTTT,CASTREWSSTDTQYF
-,TRBD2,TRBV15,TRBJ2-3,TGTGCCACCAGCAGAGATTGGCAACTAGCGGGGAGCACAGATACGCAGTATTTT,CATSRDWQLAGSTDTQYF
-,TRBD2,TRBV6-1,TRBJ2-1,TGTGCCAGCAGTGACCGAACTAGCGGGAACAATGAGCAGTTCTTC,CASSDRTSGNNEQFF
few,-,TRBV7-7,TRBJ2-1,TGTGCCAGCAGCTTAACGGGAACTTCGGATGAGCAGTTCTTC,CASSLTGTSDEQFF
-,TRBD1,TRBV29-1,TRBJ1-2,TGCAGCGTTGGACAGGGTGGGGGCTACACCTTC,CSVGQGGGYTF
-,-,TRBV28,TRBJ1-1,TGTGCCAGCAGTCTAGTACACACTGAAGCTTTCTTT,CASSLVHTEAFF
-,-,TRBV2,TRBJ2-1,TGTGCCAGCAGTGAACTGGGGCAGGGCGAAGAGCAGTTCTTC,CASSELGQGEEQFF
-,TRBD1,TRBV28,TRBJ2-1,TGTGCCAGCAGTTCCTTTCCGGGACAGGCATCTCTCAATGAGCAGTTCTTC,CASSSFPGQASLNEQFF
-,-,TRBV4-2,TRBJ1-1,TGTGCCAGCAGCCATGAGGACAGAATGAACACTGAAGCTTTCTTT,CASSHEDRMNTEAFF
-,-,TRBV2,TRBJ1-4,TGTGCCACCGCGAAAGACGGGGTCGAGGAAAAACTGTTTTTT,CATAKDGVEEKLFF
-,-,TRBV3-1/TRBV3-2,TRBJ1-1,TGTGCCAGCAGCCTTGCGGCGGTGAACACTGAAGCTTTCTTT,CASSLAAVNTEAFF
-,-,TRBV10-3,TRBJ1-5,TGTGCCATCAGTGAGTCGGGGGGGCTGAGGGATCAGCCCCAGCATTTT,CAISESGGLRDQPQHF
-,-,TRBV3-1/TRBV3-2,TRBJ1-1,TGTGCCAGCAGCCAACTTAGGGGAGGTACTGAAGCTTTCTTT,CASSQLRGGTEAFF
-,TRBD2,TRBV30,TRBJ2-3,TGTACCTGGAGTTCAGCGGGGGGGAGCACAGATACGCAGTATTTT,CTWSSAGGSTDTQYF
-,-,TRBV14,TRBJ1-2,TGTGCCAGCAGCGAGGGCGTCTATGGCTACACCTTC,CASSEGVYGYTF
-,-,TRBV6-2/TRBV6-3,TRBJ1-5,TGTGCCAGCAGTTACTCGGGGGCGGGTCAGCCCCAGCATTTT,CASSYSGAGQPQHF
-,-,TRBV7-6,TRBJ1-1,TGTGCCAGCAGCTTAGAGCAGGTCACAGAGAAGAACACTGAAGCTTTCTTT,CASSLEQVTEKNTEAFF
-,-,TRBV6-6,TRBJ1-6,TGTGCCAGCAGTCTAGGGGCTTTGGGTAATTCACCCCTCCACTTT,CASSLGALGNSPLHF
many,-,TRBV9,TRBJ1-6,TGTGCCAGCAGCCCACGTCTGGAGGGATGGAATTCACCCCTCCACTTT,CASSPRLEGWNSPLHF
-,TRBD2,TRBV6-5,TRBJ2-7,TGTGCCAGCAGAACACTAGCGGAAAGCTACGAGCAGTACTTC,CASRTLAESYEQYF
once,-,TRBV19,TRBJ1-5,TGTGCCAGCACCGGGGCAGGGAGGGATCAGCCCCAGCATTTT,CASTGAGRDQPQHF
-,-,TRBV7-9,TRBJ2-7,TGTGCCAGCAGCTTAGAGGGGGGACAGATCTACGAGCAGTACTTC,CASSLEGGQIYEQYF
-,-,TRBV19,TRBJ1-5,TGTGCCGCGGATAGGGGACTCGGCAATCAGCCCCAGCATTTT,CAADRGLGNQPQHF
-,TRBD2,TRBV30,TRBJ2-3,TGTGCCTGGAGGAACCTAGCGGGCGAAAGCACAGATACGCAGTATTTT,CAWRNLAGESTDTQYF
-,-,TRBV18,TRBJ2-2,TGTGCCAGCTCACTAGGACAGCCGGGTGAGAACACCGGGGAGCTGTTTTTT,CASSLGQPGENTGELFF
few,-,TRBV5-1,TRBJ1-3,TGCGCCAGCACCATGGGGGGGTTTGGAGACACCATATATTTT,CASTMGGFGDTIYF
-,TRBD1,TRBV28,TRBJ1-1,TGTGCCAGCAGTTTACCGGGACAGCAAAACACTGAAGCTTTCTTT,CASSLPGQQNTEAFF
-,-,TRBV29-1,TRBJ1-6,TGCAGCGTTGAAGGACAAGACCAAAGCTCCTATAATTCACCCCTCCACTTT,CSVEGQDQSSYNSPLHF
-,-,TRBV4-3,TRBJ1-2,TGCGCCAGCAGCCAAGAACCGGGACACCCCTATGGCTACACCTTC,CASSQEPGHPYGYTF
-,TRBD1,TRBV9,TRBJ1-3,TGTGCCAGCAGCGTAGACAGGGGAGACACCATATATTTT,CASSVDRGDTIYF
-,-,TRBV5-8,TRBJ1-3,TGTGCCAGCAGCTTCACAGGAGCTGGAAACACCATATATTTT,CASSFTGAGNTIYF
-,TRBD2,TRBV3-1/TRBV3-2,TRBJ2-3,TGTGCCAGCAGCCTTGGGGGGGGTACAGATACGCAGTATTTT,CASSLGGGTDTQYF
-,-,TRBV4-1,TRBJ1-1,TGCGCCAGCAGCCACCCCGACAGGATACGTGAAGCTTTCTTT,CASSHPDRIREAFF
-,TRBD2,TRBV19,TRBJ2-2,TGTGCCAGTAGGGAAGGGGAGGGTTTGAACACCGGGGAGCTGTTTTTT,CASREGEGLNTGELFF
-,-,TRBV6-5,TRBJ2-7,TGTGCCACCAGCAGGACTGGGGATCCGGCGGGTGAGCAGTACTTC,CATSRTGDPAGEQYF
once,TRBD1,TRBV29-1,TRBJ1-1,TGCAGCGAACACAGGGGGAACACTGAAGCTTTCTTT,CSEHRGNTEAFF
-,-,TRBV27,TRBJ1-5,TGTGCCAGCAGTTGGGACTTTAGGGAGCCCCAGCATTTT,CASSWDFREPQHF
-,TRBD2,TRBV4-2,TRBJ2-3,TGTGCCAGCAGCCAGGATGAATCCGGACTAGCGGCCTATCTTAGCACAGATACGCAGTATTTT,CASSQDESGLAAYLSTDTQYF
-,TRBD2,TRBV9,TRBJ2-2,TGTGCCAGCAGTCTGGCTAGCGGGGCCGAGGGCGGGGAGCTGTTTTTT,CASSLASGAEGGELFF